This entry lists 4 T cell receptor beta chains sequenced from one sample in a study of blood T cell repertoires in COVID-19 (dated by TCRdb to 2019 to 2021). The method was the immunoSEQ multiplex PCR assay. TCRdb mirrors the immuneACCESS table, restricted to in-frame sequences. Some clones are absent from its copies; in checked studies, under half trace to an unresolved V gene, and the reason for the others is unknown. The sample table shows just over 70,000 clones, and under 90% are seen once. Roughly 18% of the sample is held by the ten biggest clonotypes. The sequenced material came from peripheral blood. The receptor set was obtained from a man in his sixties or seventies who had recovered from COVID-19.

This clone was detected once. CDR3 nucleotides: TGTGCCAGCAGCACCAGGACAGGATCTAGCACAGATACGCAGTATTTT. It is translated as CASSTRTGSSTDTQYF. The chain links TRBV7-3 to TRBJ2-3; TRBD1 matches at 7 bases. From germline, CDR1 is SGHTA and CDR2 FQGTGA. J gave up 0 bases and V 5 bases, and 8 bases lay outside the gene matches. The CDR3 runs 16 residues.

The rearrangement uses TRBV6-5 and TRBJ2-7; tentative D call: TRBD2 (6 bases). CDR3 size: 13 residues. The V and J ends lost 6 bases and 2 bases respectively, with 11 bases between them. Germline CDR1 reads MNHEY; CDR2 reads SVGAGI. CDR3 DNA sequence: TGTGCCAGCAGGCAGACGGGGGCCTACGAGCAGTACTTC. Amino acids: CASRQTGAYEQYF.

The chain recombines TRBV12-5 with TRBJ2-5; D possibly corresponds to TRBD1 (5 bases). The CDR3 is 13 residues long. From germline, CDR1 is LGHNT and CDR2 FRNRAP. V lost 6 bases and J lost 2, with 10 bases in between. The CDR3 sequence: CASGPTVQETQYF. The CDR3 region has the DNA TGTGCTAGTGGGCCGACAGTTCAAGAGACCCAGTACTTC.

The J gene is TRBJ2-1, the V gene TRBV11-2; D uncertain. Trimming cost V 3 bases and J 2 bases, with 11 bases left between them. The CDR3 covers 15 residues. In germline, CDR1 is SGHAT, CDR2 FQNNGV. CDR3: CASSFPKITYNEQFF. In nucleotides, the CDR3 is TGTGCCAGCAGCTTCCCTAAGATAACCTACAATGAGCAGTTCTTC. The full variable domain, with the rest looked up from reference TRBV11-2 and TRBJ2-1, is EAGVAQSPRYKIIEKRQSVAFWCNPISGHATLYWYQQILGQGPKLLIQFQNNGVVDDSQLPKDRFSAERLKGVDSTLKIQPAKLEDSAVYLCASSFPKITYNEQFFGPGTRLTVL.